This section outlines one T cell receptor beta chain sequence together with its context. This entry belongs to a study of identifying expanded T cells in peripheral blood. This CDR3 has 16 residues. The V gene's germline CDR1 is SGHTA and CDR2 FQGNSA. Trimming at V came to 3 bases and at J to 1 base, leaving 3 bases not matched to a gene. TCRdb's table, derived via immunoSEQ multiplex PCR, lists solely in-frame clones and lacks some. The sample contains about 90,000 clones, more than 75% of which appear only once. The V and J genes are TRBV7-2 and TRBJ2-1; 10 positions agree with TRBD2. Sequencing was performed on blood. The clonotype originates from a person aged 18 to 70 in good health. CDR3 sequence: CASSFVAGGSYNEQFF. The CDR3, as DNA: TGTGCCAGCAGCTTCGTAGCGGGGGGATCCTACAATGAGCAGTTCTTC.